The entry that follows covers one TCR beta chain sequence. This record comes from a study of sequential checkpoint blockade in melanoma. Study summary: Maintenance nivolumab came after either treatment sequence.

Treatment of the sample: randomized to nivolumab then ipilimumab (arm A) or the reverse (arm B). None of the patients previously received DNA-damaging chemotherapy. Sorted cells were live CD3+CD8+, lacking CD19 and CD56, from PBMCs. CDR3 length: 14 amino acids. Per the germline V gene, CDR1 is MGHDK and CDR2 is SYGVNS. V lost 1 base, J lost 6 bases, and 10 bases lay in between. TCRdb keeps only in-frame clones here, not all; method: immunoSEQ multiplex PCR. There are 14,000 or so clones in the sample; approximately 48% occur only once, and 16% lies in the top ten. This clonotype was sampled from a human donor with melanoma. The sequenced sample was CD8+ T cells sorted from blood (inferred from file names), obtained from a patient given nivolumab and ipilimumab in sequence. The chain couples TRBV25-1 to TRBJ1-5; D might be TRBD1 (5 bases). The CDR3 DNA follows: TGTGCCAGCAGTGAATTGGGGGAGGCTCAGCCCCAGCATTTT. As protein: CASSELGEAQPQHF. The full variable domain, its missing parts supplied by reference TRBV25-1 and TRBJ1-5, is EADIYQTPRYLVIGTGKKITLECSQTMGHDKMYWYQQDPGMELHLIHYSYGVNSTEKGDLSSESTVSRIRTEHFPLTLESARPSHTSQYLCASSELGEAQPQHFGDGTRLSIL.